This T cell receptor beta chain was sequenced during a study of T cells in Graves' hyperthyroidism and ophthalmopathy. RNA transcripts yielded amplified TCR beta CDR3 regions. HTBI primers were the set used in a first-round RT-PCR of the TCR CDR3. TCRdb reprocessed the multiplex PCR reads with MiXCR, giving one entry per CDR3 protein. The sample lists approximately 590,000 distinct CDR3 sequences, about 43% occurring once. This receptor was taken from a woman between 18 and 29 years old with Graves' hyperthyroidism. Sequences were obtained from peripheral blood or thyroid tissue (not recorded which).

The CDR3 loop reads CASTQRGNTGELFF. CDR3 sequence (DNA): TGTGCCAGCACCCAGCGGGGGAACACCGGGGAGCTGTTTTTT. This chain links TRBV12-3 or TRBV12-4 with TRBJ2-2; 7 positions agree with TRBD2. This CDR3 comprises 14 residues. Trimming took 7 bases from V and 1 from J; bases not matched to a gene: 3.